This T cell receptor (beta chain) was documented in a study of blood T cell repertoires in COVID-19. Sequencing was performed with immunoSEQ multiplex PCR; in TCRdb, only in-frame clones are kept and a portion is missing. This table holds a few hundred thousand clones, around nine tenths found once. Germline V lookup: CDR1 ENHRY, CDR2 SYGVKD. Trimming cost V 2 bases and J 9 bases; bases outside gene matches: 7. CDR3 size: 14 residues. This sequence joins TRBV10-3 and TRBJ2-4; 7 bases match TRBD1. Source material: peripheral blood. The TCR comes from a woman aged 70-85 years with active or convalescent COVID-19. The CDR3 spells CAISEGTGVGIQYF. The CDR3 DNA is TGTGCCATCAGTGAGGGTACAGGGGTTGGCATTCAGTACTTC.